The next 10 T cell receptor beta chains were all read from a single sample in a study of vaccination and CD4 T cells after COVID-19. Specified treatment: roughly 10-day PBMC culture with coronavirus spike peptide pools or control peptides (ViraFEST assay). Once obtained from cultured CD4+ T cells, the DNA was sequenced using the Oncomine TCR Beta short-read assay. TCRdb recomputed calls from the PCR reads with MiXCR, one row per CDR3 protein. The sample holds some 16,000 distinct CDR3 sequences; around 60% are singletons and the top ten take around 8.9%. These receptors have no known antigen. The sequenced sample consisted of CD4+ T cells from blood, cultured in vitro. All receptors come from a human donor who had recovered from COVID-19.

The chain combines TRBV28 with TRBJ1-2, with D hard to call. With 1 base removed from V and 8 bases from J, the gap between germline ends came to 8 bases. The CDR3 loop spans 12 amino acids. Germline-derived CDR1 and CDR2 are MDHEN and SYDVKM. CDR3 amino acids: CASSLFVGGYTF. Written as DNA, the CDR3 is TGTGCCAGCAGTTTATTTGTGGGGGGCTACACCTTC.

The rearrangement uses TRBV7-2 and TRBJ1-3; 8 nucleotides match TRBD1. Trimming took 2 bases from V and 4 from J; bases not matched to a gene: 4. Per the germline V gene, CDR1 is SGHTA and CDR2 is FQGNSA. This CDR3 comprises 15 residues. This CDR3 reads CASSLWQGAGNTIYF. CDR3 sequence (DNA): TGTGCCAGCAGCTTATGGCAGGGGGCCGGAAACACCATATATTTT.

The J gene is TRBJ2-3, the V gene TRBV20-1; D assignment may be TRBD1 or TRBD2 (5 bases each). This CDR3 has 13 amino acids. The germline V gene encodes CDR1 DFQATT and CDR2 SNEGSKA (reference sequence). Trimming removed 5 bases at V and 2 bases at J, with 11 bases between. The CDR3 DNA is TGCAGTGCTGGGGGACGGGCCACAGATACGCAGTATTTT. This sequence encodes CSAGGRATDTQYF.

V and J are TRBV5-1 and TRBJ2-7; 9 bases line up with TRBD1. The trim removed 0 bases at V and 2 bases at J, leaving 9 bases unmatched. CDR3 size: 17 residues. Germline V lookup: CDR1 SGHRS, CDR2 YFSETQ. The CDR3 DNA reads TGCGCCAGCAGCTTGGACCTTCACAGGGGGCCCCCCTACGAGCAGTACTTC. It encodes CASSLDLHRGPPYEQYF.

The chain carries TRBV3-1 and TRBJ1-2; TRBD1 might be the D (5 bases). Germline values: CDR1 LGHDT, CDR2 YNNKEL (reference sequence). The CDR3 loop spans 15 amino acids. Between the trimmed V and J ends, which lost 1 base and 2 bases, there was a span of 11 bases. The CDR3 region has the DNA TGTGCCAGCAGCCAAGGGCAGGGTGGGAACTATGGCTACACCTTC. Translation gives CASSQGQGGNYGYTF.

This clonotype turned up a few times. This CDR3 is CATSSFSNTEAFF. The CDR3 coding sequence is TGTGCCACCAGTTCCTTTAGTAACACTGAAGCTTTCTTT. The V call is TRBV24-1, the J call TRBJ1-1; D ambiguous. This CDR3 region has 13 residues. CDR1 and CDR2 from the germline V gene are KGHDR and SFDVKD. V was shortened by 6 bases and J by 2 bases, with 9 bases between the two germline ends.

The rearrangement links TRBV7-9 to TRBJ1-3, with D hard to call. V was pared by 8 bases and J by 4 bases, with 27 bases between. CDR1 and CDR2 from the germline V gene are SEHNR and FQNEAQ (reference sequence). The CDR3 runs 18 residues. The DNA for the CDR3 is TGTGCCAGCCGGCCACGGCCCCTTACCTTGGATCAGGGAAACACCATATATTTT. This sequence encodes CASRPRPLTLDQGNTIYF.

This clonotype came up a few times. The rearrangement uses TRBV18 and TRBJ2-3; TRBD2 might be the D (6 bases). Per the germline V gene, CDR1 is KGHSH and CDR2 is LQKENI. V gave up 3 bases and J gave up 0 bases, with 16 bases separating them. The CDR3 runs 17 residues. The CDR3 loop is CASSPLLSGSSTDTQYF. The CDR3 coding sequence is TGTGCCAGCTCACCGCTCCTTAGCGGATCAAGCACAGATACGCAGTATTTT.

As concerns this clonotype: At one end the junction does not follow the germline gene, possibly because of a read error. The rearrangement links TRBV2 to TRBJ2-1; tentatively, D is TRBD2 (5 bases). The CDR3 is made up of 15 amino acids. Germline-derived CDR1 and CDR2 are SNHLY and FYNNEI. This chain's CDR3 is CASCEEGQPPNEQFF. CDR3 in DNA: TGTGCCAGCTGTGAAGAGGGTCAGCCGCCCAATGAGCAGTTCTTC.

V is TRBV30 and J is TRBJ1-2; D may be TRBD1 (6 bases). Germline CDR1 is GTSNPN and CDR2 is SVGIG (reference sequence). V was trimmed by 8 bases and J by 8 bases, leaving 24 bases between them. CDR3 length equals 14 residues. The CDR3 is CALTLAPPGEGYTF. As DNA, the CDR3 is TGTGCCCTGACCCTGGCCCCTCCAGGGGAAGGCTACACCTTC.